What follows are 10 T cell receptor beta chains derived from one specimen sequenced in a study of cytomegalovirus exposure and HLA in healthy donors. The protocol was immunoSEQ multiplex PCR, while the TCRdb copy is restricted to in-frame clones and leaves out a portion. The sample shows roughly 230,000 clones, around 91% of them seen only once. Sequenced: PBMCs. The origin of the receptors is a woman aged 30 to 39 in good health and CMV-seronegative.

V usage is TRBV30 and J usage is TRBJ2-1, with unresolved D. Per germline, CDR1 GTSNPN and CDR2 SVGIG (reference sequence). Trimming left V 0 bases short and J 9 bases short, with 9 bases between. The CDR3 runs to 12 residues. The CDR3 sequence is CAWSVPAREQFF. The CDR3 nucleotides read TGTGCCTGGAGTGTACCCGCTCGTGAGCAGTTCTTC.

The chain combines TRBV28 with TRBJ1-3, with TRBD1 matching 7 bases. Germline loops: CDR1 MDHEN, CDR2 SYDVKM. Trimming took 5 bases from V and 4 from J; bases not matched to a gene: 8. The CDR3 totals 15 residues. CDR3 amino acids: CASSGGRGSGNTIYF. In DNA form, the CDR3 reads TGTGCCAGCAGTGGGGGCAGGGGGAGCGGAAACACCATATATTTT.

The CDR3 protein is CSVVDRVPTGELFF. CDR3 DNA sequence: TGCAGCGTGGTGGACAGGGTCCCCACCGGGGAGCTGTTTTTT. V usage is TRBV29-1 and J usage is TRBJ2-2; 8 bases agree with TRBD1. After removal of 6 bases from V and 4 bases from J, the junction contained 7 bases not matched to a gene. There are 14 residues in the CDR3. Germline CDR1 and CDR2: SQVTM and ANQGSEA.

As DNA, the CDR3 is TGTGCCAGCTCAACCGGACCTGAGCCCTATGGCTACACCTTC. As protein: CASSTGPEPYGYTF. The J gene is TRBJ1-2, the V gene TRBV18; D ambiguous. Germline lookup yields CDR1 KGHSH and CDR2 LQKENI. The CDR3 totals 14 residues. Trimming left V 5 bases short and J 4 bases short, with 14 bases between.

This clone was recorded only once. CDR3 DNA sequence: TGCGCCAGCAGCCAAGTTATCAATAGCGTTTTCAGTGAGCAGTTCTTC. Translation: CASSQVINSVFSEQFF. The V and J genes are TRBV4-3 and TRBJ2-1, with D perhaps TRBD2 (5 bases). Looked up from germline, CDR1 is LGHNA and CDR2 is YSLEER. CDR3 length: 16 residues. V gave up 1 base and J gave up 9 bases, with 19 bases separating them.

J is TRBJ2-7 and V is TRBV5-6, with D perhaps assigned TRBD1 or TRBD2 (5 bases each). This CDR3 contains 16 residues. Germline CDR1 SGHDT, CDR2 YYEEEE. Trimming shortened V by 1 base and J by 2 bases, and 16 bases separated the two germline ends. Written as DNA, the CDR3 is TGTGCCAGCAGCTTGTTGGCCCCGGGGCCGGCCTACGAGCAGTACTTC. It encodes CASSLLAPGPAYEQYF.

J is TRBJ1-5 and V is TRBV27; no clear D gene. Trimming cost V 4 bases and J 6 bases, with 10 bases left between them. In germline, CDR1 is MNHEY, CDR2 SMNVEV (reference sequence). CDR3 length: 13 amino acids. CDR3 bases: TGTGCCAGCAGTTCCTCCACGGGTCAGCCCCAGCATTTT. This codes for CASSSSTGQPQHF.

The V call is TRBV4-3, the J call TRBJ2-2; 9 positions agree with TRBD2. The CDR3 length is 17 residues. J was trimmed by 5 bases and V by 0 bases; bases with no gene match: 7. Germline V gene lookup returns CDR1 LGHNA and CDR2 YSLEER. The CDR3 spells CASSQDRSGRITGELFF. CDR3 sequence (DNA): TGCGCCAGCAGCCAAGATCGTAGCGGGAGAATTACCGGGGAGCTGTTTTTT.

V gene TRBV7-2 combines with J gene TRBJ2-7; D perhaps matches TRBD1 (5 bases). The V and J ends lost 1 base and 5 bases respectively, with 15 bases between them. The germline V gene encodes CDR1 SGHTA and CDR2 FQGNSA. The CDR3 contains 15 residues. CDR3 sequence (DNA): TGTGCCAGCAGCTTAGTAGCCGGGCAGGGCAACGAGCAGTACTTC. Translated, it gives CASSLVAGQGNEQYF.

This clone was observed a single time. The chain recombines TRBV7-3 with TRBJ2-2; 8 positions agree with TRBD2. The germline V gene has CDR1 SGHTA and CDR2 FQGTGA. This CDR3 comprises 15 residues. Germline trimming cut 5 bases from V and 5 bases from J; bases unmatched to any gene: 7. This CDR3 reads CASSPYGRGTGELFF. CDR3 sequence (DNA): TGTGCCAGCAGCCCCTACGGGAGGGGGACCGGGGAGCTGTTTTTT.